One sample yielded the 21 T cell receptor beta chains listed below, sequenced in a study of blood T cell repertoires in COVID-19. The table came from immunoSEQ multiplex PCR; TCRdb's copy has only in-frame clones and leaves some out. The sample records about 110,000 clones, roughly 75% being singletons. The sequenced sample was peripheral blood. These receptors were obtained from a human donor in a cohort sampled during active or convalescent COVID-19.

The chain employs TRBV29-1 and TRBJ2-1; 8 bases agree with TRBD1. CDR3 length equals 12 residues. Trimming took 5 bases from V and 9 from J; bases not matched to a gene: 6. CDR1 and CDR2 from the germline V gene are SQVTM and ANQGSEA. The CDR3 DNA follows: TGCAGCGTTCAGGGGGCGCGGGGTGAGCAGTTCTTC. It specifies CSVQGARGEQFF.

The chain combines TRBV29-1 with TRBJ1-1; perhaps TRBD1 as D (5 bases). Trimming took off 4 bases at V and 2 bases at J, with 11 bases between the two ends. The germline gives CDR1 SQVTM, CDR2 ANQGSEA. This CDR3 comprises 13 residues. For the CDR3, the DNA is TGCAGCGTTGCAGGGCGCACCAACACTGAAGCTTTCTTT. It encodes CSVAGRTNTEAFF.

This clone was detected once. The J gene is TRBJ2-1, the V gene TRBV18, with TRBD2 matching 8 bases. J gave up 2 bases and V 2 bases, and 5 bases lay outside the gene matches. The CDR3 length is 16 residues. CDR1 and CDR2 from the germline V gene are KGHSH and LQKENI. This CDR3 reads CASSPGLGLAYNEQFF. As DNA, the CDR3 is TGTGCCAGCTCACCAGGTCTGGGACTAGCCTACAATGAGCAGTTCTTC.

The V call is TRBV28, the J call TRBJ1-2, with TRBD1 identical over 8 bases. CDR3 length: 16 residues. The V gene's germline CDR1 is MDHEN and CDR2 SYDVKM. V lost 5 bases to trimming and J lost 5 bases; unmatched junction nucleotides: 13. The CDR3 bases are TGTGCCAGCAGTCTGGACAGGGACGGCGCGGGGTATGGCTACACCTTC. It encodes CASSLDRDGAGYGYTF.

The genes are TRBV2 and TRBJ1-4; 12 bases map to TRBD1. The V and J ends lost 6 bases and 10 bases, in that order; junction bases with no gene match: 6. The CDR3 has 14 amino acids. Germline lookup yields CDR1 SNHLY and CDR2 FYNNEI. The CDR3: CASSRDRGPGKLFF. In DNA, the CDR3 is TGTGCCAGCAGCCGGGACAGGGGGCCTGGAAAACTGTTTTTT.

The V call is TRBV18, the J call TRBJ2-2; no clear D gene. Germline-derived CDR1 and CDR2 are KGHSH and LQKENI. Trimming shortened V by 3 bases and J by 2 bases, and 10 bases separated the two germline ends. This CDR3 region has 15 residues. CDR3 coding DNA: TGTGCCAGCTCACCCCTGAGCGCCAACACCGGGGAGCTGTTTTTT. Translating it yields CASSPLSANTGELFF.

The chain recombines TRBV19 with TRBJ1-3; D might be TRBD1 (5 bases). CDR3 length equals 14 residues. Trimming pared 9 bases from V and 0 bases from J, leaving 12 bases between. Germline loops: CDR1 LNHDA, CDR2 SQIVND (reference sequence). The CDR3 DNA sequence: TGTGCCAGCAGGGATCCCCTCTCTGGAAACACCATATATTTT. Translation gives CASRDPLSGNTIYF.

The chain is built from TRBV27 and TRBJ2-2; 10 positions match TRBD2. CDR3 length: 13 residues. Germline V lookup: CDR1 MNHEY, CDR2 SMNVEV (reference sequence). Losses at the gene ends were 6 bases for V and 7 bases for J; bases not matched to a gene: 2. The chain's CDR3 is CASRAGGVGELFF. CDR3 sequence (DNA): TGTGCCAGCAGAGCGGGAGGGGTCGGGGAGCTGTTTTTT.

In DNA form, the CDR3 reads TGCAGCGTTGGGACCCGAGACAGGGTGAGAACTGAAGCTTTCTTT. Protein sequence: CSVGTRDRVRTEAFF. The chain uses TRBV29-1 and TRBJ1-1; TRBD1 agrees at 7 bases. Looked up from germline, CDR1 is SQVTM and CDR2 is ANQGSEA. V gave up 4 bases and J gave up 5 bases; unmatched junction bases: 13. The CDR3 is made up of 15 amino acids. Full variable domain (rest looked up from reference TRBV29-1 and TRBJ1-1): SAVISQKPSRDICQRGTSLTIQCQVDSQVTMMFWYRQQPGQSLTLIATANQGSEATYESGFVIDKFPISRPNLTFSTLTVSNMSPEDSSIYLCSVGTRDRVRTEAFFGQGTRLTVV.

V usage is TRBV27 and J usage is TRBJ2-7; no reliable D call. Germline CDR1 MNHEY, CDR2 SMNVEV (reference sequence). The germline V and J ends were trimmed by 5 bases and 5 bases, with 16 bases remaining between them. CDR3 size: 14 residues. The chain's CDR3 is CASSDYSLPNEQYF. CDR3 bases: TGTGCCAGCAGTGATTATAGCCTACCCAACGAGCAGTACTTC.

This clone has only one observation. The genes are TRBV10-3 and TRBJ2-1, with 8 bases aligning to TRBD1. V shed 4 bases, J shed 5 bases, and the junction held 10 bases outside the gene matches. CDR1 is ENHRY and CDR2 is SYGVKD in the germline V gene. The CDR3 extends over 16 amino acids. DNA for the CDR3: TGTGCCATCAGTGGACGAACCAGGGACAGGCACAATGAGCAGTTCTTC. Translated, it gives CAISGRTRDRHNEQFF.

The chain carries TRBV7-3 and TRBJ2-1; 8 bases map to TRBD2. This CDR3 is 13 amino acids long. CDR1 is SGHTA, CDR2 FQGTGA, per germline. The V and J ends lost 2 bases and 9 bases, in that order; junction bases with no gene match: 3. CDR3 residues: CASSLGTRREQFF. In nucleotides, the CDR3 is TGTGCCAGCAGCTTAGGGACTAGACGTGAGCAGTTCTTC.

The gene calls are TRBV6-6 and TRBJ1-6; 7 bases are shared with TRBD1. The germline V gene has CDR1 MNHNY and CDR2 SVGAGI (reference sequence). The V segment lost 6 bases and the J segment 4 bases; nucleotides outside the gene matches: 9. The CDR3 sequence is 16 residues long. The CDR3 is CASRFYRGQYNSPLHF. CDR3 nucleotide sequence: TGTGCCAGCAGGTTCTACAGGGGACAGTATAATTCACCCCTCCACTTT.

Only one count was recorded for this clone. V is TRBV7-9 and J is TRBJ2-1; D is ambiguous. CDR1 SEHNR and CDR2 FQNEAQ come from the germline V gene (reference sequence). CDR3 length: 12 residues. Trimming took off 7 bases at V and 7 bases at J, with 11 bases between the two ends. CDR3 amino acids: CASTREPNEQFF. CDR3 DNA sequence: TGTGCCAGCACCCGAGAGCCAAATGAGCAGTTCTTC.

This clone was seen just once. The chain carries TRBV25-1 and TRBJ2-1; D is unresolved. V was cut by 6 bases and J by 7 bases, with 7 bases left in between. CDR3 size: 11 residues. The germline V gene encodes CDR1 MGHDK and CDR2 SYGVNS. CDR3 protein: CASRAWNEQFF. Here the CDR3 DNA reads TGTGCCAGCAGGGCATGGAATGAGCAGTTCTTC.

The chain carries TRBV6-6 and TRBJ2-1; D is possibly TRBD1 (6 bases). Trimming stripped 6 bases from V and 9 bases from J, with 12 bases between. Germline V gene sequence: CDR1 MNHNY, CDR2 SVGAGI (reference sequence). CDR3 length: 12 residues. The CDR3 sequence: CASRPTGGEQFF. The CDR3 DNA reads as TGTGCCAGCAGACCGACAGGCGGTGAGCAGTTCTTC.

The rearrangement joins TRBV28 to TRBJ2-5, with 10 bases aligning to TRBD2. The CDR3 spans 17 residues. V lost 2 bases, J lost 1 base, and 7 bases stayed unmatched. Germline CDR1 is MDHEN and CDR2 is SYDVKM. The CDR3 DNA reads as TGTGCCAGCAGTTTAATACAAGCGGGAGGGCCCCAAGAGACCCAGTACTTC. Protein: CASSLIQAGGPQETQYF.

The rearrangement uses TRBV2 and TRBJ1-5, with 7 bases fitting TRBD1. The CDR3 covers 15 residues. With 6 bases clipped from V and 1 base from J, the junction kept 6 bases outside the gene matches. The germline CDR1 and CDR2 sequences are SNHLY and FYNNEI. The CDR3 protein is CASSRQGVSNQPQHF. CDR3 nucleotide sequence: TGTGCCAGCAGCCGTCAGGGGGTAAGCAATCAGCCCCAGCATTTT. The complete variable domain, with remaining parts taken from reference TRBV2 and TRBJ1-5, reads EPEVTQTPSHQVTQMGQEVILRCVPISNHLYFYWYRQILGQKVEFLVSFYNNEISEKSEIFDDQFSVERPDGSNFTLKIRSTKLEDSAMYFCASSRQGVSNQPQHFGDGTRLSIL.

V and J are TRBV9 and TRBJ1-2; TRBD1 might be the D (5 bases). CDR3 length: 14 amino acids. Germline V gene lookup returns CDR1 SGDLS and CDR2 YYNGEE. The V and J ends lost 0 bases and 7 bases respectively, with 13 bases between them. CDR3 coding DNA: TGTGCCAGCAGCGTAGCAGAAGGAGGGGTTGGCTACACCTTC. Translation: CASSVAEGGVGYTF.

The chain has TRBV6-5 and TRBJ2-5, with a possible D match to TRBD1 (6 bases). CDR1 is MNHEY, CDR2 SVGAGI, per germline. Trimming removed 2 bases from V and 5 bases from J, with 12 bases in between. This CDR3 is 14 amino acids long. The DNA of the CDR3 is TGTGCCAGCAGTTACGTCTTAAGGGGGGAGACCCAGTACTTC. This sequence encodes CASSYVLRGETQYF.

The chain is built from TRBV25-1 and TRBJ1-1; 10 nucleotides align to TRBD1. The germline V gene encodes CDR1 MGHDK and CDR2 SYGVNS. V trimming: 4 bases; J trimming: 4 bases; junction bases outside the gene matches: 6. The CDR3 contains 15 residues. CDR3 coding DNA: TGTGCCAGCAGTGGTCGACAGGGGGCGCCCACTGAAGCTTTCTTT. It encodes CASSGRQGAPTEAFF.